This T cell receptor beta chain derives from a study of shared clonotypes between healthy human individuals (dated by TCRdb to about 2020). Turning to the overall study: The cohort comprised a couple of women and three men aged 18 to 49 years. Per donor, leukapheresis produced somewhere between about 0.94 and 9 billion PBMCs. To increase sequencing depth and limit assay-specific biases, different laboratories used diverse techniques to prepare libraries and sequence TCR repertoires. For each donor, CD4 naive and CD4 memory were each given three plates, CD8 naive was given two plates, and CD8 memory was given one plate. To estimate repertoire size and how much clonotypes are shared between individuals, the study performed deep sequencing of blood TCR repertoires from five healthy adults. The paper's findings and limits, for the study overall: Larger estimated clonotype richness was generally found for naive subsets than for memory subsets. Higher generation probabilities were observed for clonotypes shared by all four sorted-subset donors than for non-shared clonotypes. Sampling was restricted to blood, and TCR repertoires in tissues likely differ from the TCR repertoires found in blood. Across a few donors, around 5% of naive CD4, roughly 3.5% of naive CD8, about 2.3% of memory CD4, and roughly 0.41% of memory CD8 clonotypes were shared. Even with the large sequencing depth, rarefaction of the sorted-subset datasets indicated that sequencing was incomplete. Because the study included only a small number of donors, the genetic and exposure-history diversity represented was limited. Based on pairwise subsampling, the degree of clonotype sharing among donors was expected to be affected by sequencing depth.

Using the deep immunoSEQ assay, multiplex PCR amplified TCR CDR3 regions from genomic DNA. Extracted genomic DNA from each cell subset was spread evenly across all wells of several immunoSEQ 96-well plates, with each plate serving as a replicate. For sorted subsets, about 200 ng genomic DNA, equal to 30,000 or so T cell genomes, was loaded into each replicate PCR. Purified libraries were measured with a Qubit 3.0 fluorometer, size-checked on a Bioanalyzer 2100, and measured again with the KAPA Library Quantification kit. Every immunoSEQ 96-well plate was sequenced on a dedicated single-read 150-cycle Illumina NextSeq 550 flow cell. Per the source publication's procedure: Because only junctional sequences without quality scores were contained in the immunoSEQ output, filtering matching that applied to full-length reads could not be performed. Sequences were annotated with PyIR, a Python wrapper for IgBLAST v1.9, and V/J genes and CDR3 were assigned using IMGT germline references. Reads were filtered out if the reads had weak V/J assignments (E-value above 1e-6), no CDR3, stop codons, out-of-frame junctions, or ambiguous translated residues. V3J clonotypes were defined by identical inferred V gene, J gene, and CDR3 amino acid sequence. Percentage overlap between repertoires was calculated by dividing the number of shared unique clonotypes by the size of the smaller repertoire. RTK rarefaction, the Chao1 estimator, and Recon v2.1 estimates of unobserved clonotypes were used to assess repertoire richness. OLGA was used to compute generation probabilities for all TCRbeta clonotypes that the gDNA method yielded from a few donors. TCRdb re-hosts the immuneACCESS table, in-frame sequences only. Its copies lack some clones; in the studies checked, an unresolved V gene accounts for under half of them, and the cause for the rest is not known. The DNA was the basis for D and trimming; V, J and clone size are from that table. Counted in this sample were 2 million to 3 million clones; approximately 93% of them appeared once. The ten biggest clones cover approximately 0.37% of the sample.

A word on this clone: Its antigen is currently not known. Per-base quality was not reported, and no clone a single base away is much larger than it.

The donors were healthy, HIV-negative adults who had no recently reported acute infections or vaccinations. All donors were Caucasian adults living in Nashville, Tennessee, USA. CD4+ T cells were enriched by magnetic negative selection; naive cells were then positively selected on CD45RA, and the negative fraction formed the memory subset. After blood collection by leukapheresis, PBMCs were isolated using Ficoll-Histopaque density gradient centrifugation and then cryopreserved in the vapor phase of liquid nitrogen. Purity and quantity of every magnetically sorted T cell population were checked by analytical flow cytometry. Each sorted fraction had its genomic DNA isolated and then quantified by UV absorbance on a Nanodrop 2000c. The germline V gene yields WSHSY for CDR1 and SAAADI for CDR2. The CDR3 sequence holds 12 residues, the cysteine and phenylalanine included. Here the CDR3 DNA is all that survives: 36 bases in frame from base 1. Ends trimmed: V by 8 bases, J by 5 bases; bases unmatched to a gene: 5.

The source of this sequence is a man aged 18 to 29 in good health. Some clones in this sample may be carry-over from other donors' samples. The rearrangement joined TRBV10-2 to TRBJ2-5; 7 junctional bases match TRBD1. Material for sequencing was naive CD4+ T cells from PBMCs. The cell subset or site label on this specimen signifies: CD45RA+ positively selected. The nucleotides are TGCGCCAGCGGGACAGAATTCGAGACCCAGTACTTC. It specifies CASGTEFETQYF.